Given below is one T cell receptor (beta chain) in context. This CDR3 is built from 14 residues. Trimming left V 4 bases short and J 4 bases short, with 16 bases between. CDR1 and CDR2 from the germline V gene are SQVTM and ANQGSEA. The sample comes from a study of blood T cell repertoires in COVID-19. On the study more broadly: There were acute and convalescent COVID-19 samples, and they came from the United States, Italy and Spain. From T cells, B-cell-depleted T cells, or PBMCs came the material, which was cDNA or gDNA.

How the authors handled the data: It was from reference gene primer amplification that nucleated cell counts were estimated. TCRdb's table, derived via immunoSEQ multiplex PCR, lists solely in-frame clones and lacks some. That table furnishes V, J and clone size, whereas the DNA furnished D and trimming. This sample has around 120,000 clones, with over 85% found just once. The source of this sequence is a man aged 50 or older with active COVID-19. Sequencing was performed on peripheral blood. The chain carries TRBV29-1 and TRBJ1-1; D is perhaps TRBD1 (6 bases). This chain's CDR3 is CSVVGDTALTEAFF. As DNA, the CDR3 is TGCAGCGTTGTGGGGGACACCGCACTCACTGAAGCTTTCTTT.